This T cell receptor (beta chain) was sequenced for a study of identifying expanded T cells in peripheral blood. The study, taken as a whole, reports: Variance in clone template counts between roughly two-week samples significantly increased with total template count across all healthy donors.

Clones were read by immunoSEQ multiplex PCR, and TCRdb kept only the in-frame ones, dropping some. Here the sample spans about 78,000 clones, 88% being singletons. As concerns this clone: The antigen remains undetermined.

Germline lookup yields CDR1 MNHEY and CDR2 SVGAGI. The CDR3 consists of 13 residues. The V gene lost 10 bases and the J gene lost 0 bases, with 11 bases spanning the gap. This clonotype was sampled from a person aged 18 to 70 in good health. This chain links TRBV6-5 with TRBJ2-3; D may be TRBD1 or TRBD2 (6 bases each). Input material: blood. CDR3 sequence reads: CAIKGGSTDTQYF. The CDR3 coding sequence is TGTGCCATCAAGGGGGGAAGCACAGATACGCAGTATTTT.